The source of this T cell receptor (beta chain) is a study of Graves' ophthalmopathy and Graves' hyperthyroidism. Findings and limits, study-wide: Blood also harbored most expanded thyroid clonotypes above 0.001 frequency.

Diagnosis used clinical symptoms, serum thyroxine, TRAb, thyroid ultrasound and orbital computed tomography. There are 14 residues in the CDR3. V lost 2 bases to trimming and J lost 5 bases, with 13 bases between them. Germline assignment: CDR1 SGHTS and CDR2 YDEGEE. From RNA, the CDR3 regions of TCR beta chains were amplified and sequenced. RT-PCR with HTBI primers came first, then second-round multiplex PCR. MiXCR, applied by TCRdb to the multiplex PCR reads, yields one record per CDR3 protein. The sample lists about 400,000 distinct CDR3 sequences, around 20% occurring once. This clonotype has at least ten counts. Its antigen is currently unknown.

The genes are TRBV5-8 and TRBJ2-5; D may correspond to TRBD1 or TRBD2 (5 bases each). Specimen: peripheral blood. The TCR comes from a woman under 30 with Graves' ophthalmopathy. The CDR3 reads CASSFSDWGETQYF. The CDR3 coding sequence is TGTGCCAGCAGCTTTTCAGACTGGGGGGAGACCCAGTACTTC.